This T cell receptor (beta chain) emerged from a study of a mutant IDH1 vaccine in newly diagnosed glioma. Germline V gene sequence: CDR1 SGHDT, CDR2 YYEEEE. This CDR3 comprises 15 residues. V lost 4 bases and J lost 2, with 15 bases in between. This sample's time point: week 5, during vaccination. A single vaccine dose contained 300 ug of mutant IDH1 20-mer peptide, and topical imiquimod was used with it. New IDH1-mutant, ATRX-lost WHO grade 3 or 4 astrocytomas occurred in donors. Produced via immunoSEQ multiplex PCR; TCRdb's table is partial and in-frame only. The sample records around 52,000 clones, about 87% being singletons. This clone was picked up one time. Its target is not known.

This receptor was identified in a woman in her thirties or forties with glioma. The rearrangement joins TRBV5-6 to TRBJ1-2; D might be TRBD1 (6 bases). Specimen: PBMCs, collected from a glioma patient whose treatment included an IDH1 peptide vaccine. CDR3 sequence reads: CASSLRGGGNYGYTF. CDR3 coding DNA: TGTGCCAGCAGCCTCCGGGGGGGCGGAAACTATGGCTACACCTTC.